This T cell receptor (beta chain) comes out of a study of shared clonotypes between healthy human individuals. Germline CDR1 SEHNR, CDR2 FQNEAQ (reference sequence). This CDR3 contains 11 residues. The germline V and J ends were trimmed by 3 bases and 7 bases, with 6 bases remaining between them. Some clones are missing from TCRdb's copy, which holds only in-frame ones; the method was immunoSEQ multiplex PCR. The sample lists 2 million to 3 million clones, roughly 93% occurring once. This chain uses TRBV7-9 with TRBJ1-2, with D unresolved. Sequencing input: naive CD4+ T cells from PBMCs. The sample's subset: CD45RA+ positively selected. The source of this sequence is a man aged 18 to 30 in good health. Some clones in this sample may be carry-over from other donors' samples. CDR3: CASSFTGGYTF. DNA for the CDR3: TGTGCCAGCAGCTTTACGGGTGGCTACACCTTC.